This TCR beta chain was recovered during a study of blood T cell repertoires in COVID-19 (TCRdb year 2020). Concerning the study at large: Samples from collaborators originated in the United States, Italy and Spain and spanned both the acute and convalescent phases of COVID-19. The samples were drawn from the first 160 participants of the ongoing ImmuneRACE study and from 950 to 1,500 subjects provided by 6 global collaborators. Where available, HLA class I and class II types were obtained from metadata supplied by the sample provider rather than from assay-based typing. Sample metadata almost always included a de-identified subject ID, COVID-19 status, age in years and sex. The repertoires were made available in a free public database intended to serve as a resource for research on the immune response to SARS-CoV-2. The material from the prospective study consisted of cDNA or gDNA derived from T cells, B-cell-depleted T cells, or PBMCs. Deeply sampled blood TCRbeta repertoires from subjects exposed to, actively infected with, or recovered from COVID-19 were included in the dataset.

There are 16 amino acids in the CDR3, from cysteine to phenylalanine inclusive. Just the 48-base CDR3 DNA is kept, in frame starting at base 1. CDR1 and CDR2, looked up from the germline V gene, are SGHTA and FQGNSA. Compared with germline, V lacks 3 bases and J lacks 3 bases; bases without a gene match: 7. Collaborating institutions collected whole blood in K2EDTA tubes following their own protocols. For TCRbeta analysis, collaborator samples were shipped as frozen whole blood, as isolated PBMCs, or as DNA extracted from either sample type. Points on this clone: No cognate antigen has been identified for it. Base qualities are missing; no much larger clone stands one base away.

TCRbeta CDR3 regions were amplified from genomic DNA by means of the immunoSEQ Assay, a bias-controlled multiplex PCR. Per the source publication's procedure: The number of nucleated cells in each sample was estimated by amplification of reference gene primers within the assay. To quantify the absolute abundance of each unique TCRbeta CDR3 rearrangement, sequence reads were collapsed and filtered. For each sample, productive Simpson clonality was calculated as the square root of Simpson's diversity index over productive rearrangements. TCRdb provides this immuneACCESS table in a form limited to in-frame rearrangements. Some clones are lacking; in checked studies, under half of them reflect an unresolved V gene, and why the rest are absent is not known. V, J and clone size are those of that table, while D and trimming were read from the DNA. Across this sample there are over 250,000 clones, with over 75% seen only once. Jointly, the top ten make up over 2% of the sample.

General study outcomes and caveats: How much clinical and demographic metadata was included differed by source and by participant, and the metadata was provided uncurated.

This clonotype originated in a woman in her forties or fifties with acute or convalescent COVID-19. The sequence is built from TRBV7-2 and TRBJ2-7, with 11 central nucleotides matching TRBD1. The specimen sequenced was peripheral blood. The CDR3 amino acid sequence is: CASSFFPGTGGYEQYF. The nucleotide sequence is given as TGTGCCAGCAGCTTCTTCCCCGGGACAGGGGGCTACGAGCAGTACTTC.